These 22 T cell receptor beta chains came from one sample sequenced in a study of shared clonotypes between healthy human individuals (dated by TCRdb to the early 2020s). The protocol used for the library was the immunoSEQ multiplex PCR assay. Sourced from immuneACCESS, this table was stored by TCRdb with only in-frame sequences that have V and J called. A share of the clones is absent; for the studies checked, an unresolved V gene accounts for under half, and the remainder has no known explanation. For this sample the table gives about 490,000 clones, of which around three quarters were detected only once. Roughly 12% of the sample comes from the top ten. The sequenced sample was PBMCs. The receptors derive from a woman aged 40 to 50 in good health. Some clones in this sample may be carry-over from other donors' samples.

In this sample, this clone turned up many times. In DNA form, the CDR3 reads TGTGCCTGGAAGGAAGTCGGGGGGGAAACCGGGGAGCTGTTTTTT. Translating it yields CAWKEVGGETGELFF. The chain recombines TRBV30 with TRBJ2-2; 8 bases match TRBD2. With 4 bases clipped from V and 5 bases from J, the junction kept 9 bases outside the gene matches. CDR3 length: 15 amino acids. Germline CDR1 and CDR2: GTSNPN and SVGIG (reference sequence).

The genes are TRBV2 and TRBJ1-1; D remains ambiguous. Trimming cost V 5 bases and J 1 base, with 8 bases left between them. Germline V gene sequence: CDR1 SNHLY, CDR2 FYNNEI. The CDR3 runs to 13 residues. This CDR3 reads CASSYEGNTEAFF. The CDR3 coding sequence is TGTGCCAGCAGTTACGAGGGGAACACTGAAGCTTTCTTT.

The V and J genes are TRBV6-5 and TRBJ2-5, with 8 bases matching TRBD1. The CDR3 has 13 amino acids. Germline V gene data show CDR1 as MNHEY and CDR2 as SVGAGI. V dropped 7 bases and J dropped 11; count of bases not matched to a gene: 12. CDR3 sequence reads: CASTRTGSYKQYF. The CDR3 coding sequence is TGTGCCAGCACTAGGACAGGGTCCTACAAGCAGTACTTC.

V usage is TRBV28 and J usage is TRBJ2-7; TRBD1 agrees at 9 bases. The germline gives CDR1 MDHEN, CDR2 SYDVKM. V was clipped by 10 bases and J by 2 bases; unmatched bases: 6. The CDR3 has 13 residues. Here the CDR3 reads CAILDRGTYEQYF. The CDR3 DNA reads as TGTGCCATTCTGGACAGGGGAACCTACGAGCAGTACTTC. The complete variable domain, with remaining parts taken from reference TRBV28 and TRBJ2-7, reads DVKVTQSSRYLVKRTGEKVFLECVQDMDHENMFWYRQDPGLGLRLIYFSYDVKMKEKGDIPEGYSVSREKKERFSLILESASTNQTSMYLCAILDRGTYEQYFGPGTRLTVT.

Remarks on this clone: A single base separates this from a much larger clone, so it may be a read error. Other DNA sequences within the sample encode an identical CDR3. The chain couples TRBV27 to TRBJ2-1; D is perhaps TRBD2 (6 bases). There are 14 residues in the CDR3. Germline V gene data show CDR1 as MNHEY and CDR2 as SMNVEV (reference sequence). The CDR3 DNA reads TGTGCTAGCAGTTTTGGAGGGGCCTACAATGAGCAGTTCTTC. Translation: CASSFGGAYNEQFF.

The chain combines TRBV18 with TRBJ2-4; D perhaps matches TRBD1 (7 bases). Germline V CDR1 and CDR2: KGHSH, LQKENI. Trimming pared 3 bases from V and 5 bases from J, leaving 17 bases between. The CDR3 runs to 16 residues. Here the CDR3 DNA reads TGTGCCAGCTCACCCCTCCCAGGGGGGTTGGAAAACATTCAGTACTTC. Amino acid sequence: CASSPLPGGLENIQYF.

This clone was found a few times. This rearrangement joins TRBV9 to TRBJ1-1; unclear D gene. The germline V and J ends were trimmed by 6 bases and 1 base, with 13 bases remaining between them. The length of the CDR3 is 14 residues. Germline-derived CDR1 and CDR2 are SGDLS and YYNGEE. CDR3 in amino acids: CASTPGRQNTEAFF. The CDR3 region has the DNA TGTGCCAGCACCCCGGGGAGGCAGAACACTGAAGCTTTCTTT.

The chain links TRBV6-5 to TRBJ2-7; 13 nucleotides match TRBD2. V was pared by 8 bases and J by 6 bases, with 1 base of the junction left unmatched. Germline assignment: CDR1 MNHEY and CDR2 SVGAGI. This CDR3 has 12 amino acids. The CDR3 loop is CASGLAGVEQYF. The CDR3 bases are TGTGCCAGCGGACTAGCGGGAGTCGAGCAGTACTTC.

With regard to this clone: Other DNA sequences of this sample code for an identical CDR3. The chain links TRBV7-9 to TRBJ2-5; D is unresolved. The CDR3 spans 14 residues. CDR1 is SEHNR and CDR2 is FQNEAQ in the germline V gene (reference sequence). V lost 1 base and J 0 bases, leaving 6 bases between the germline ends. The DNA of the CDR3 is TGTGCCAGCAGCTTAGGCTCCGACCAAGAGACCCAGTACTTC. It translates to CASSLGSDQETQYF.

The gene calls are TRBV5-1 and TRBJ2-3; 10 nucleotides match TRBD2. The CDR3 has 16 residues. The junction had 3 bases not matched to a gene; V was cut back by 0 bases and J by 2 bases. CDR1 and CDR2 (germline): SGHRS, YFSETQ. CDR3 amino acids: CASSLEGLAFTDTQYF. The CDR3 DNA reads TGCGCCAGCAGCTTGGAGGGACTAGCGTTCACAGATACGCAGTATTTT.

V is TRBV25-1 and J is TRBJ1-4, with 9 bases that match TRBD1. J lost 5 bases, V lost 5 bases, and 6 bases had no gene match. The germline gives CDR1 MGHDK, CDR2 SYGVNS. The CDR3 totals 15 residues. The CDR3 sequence: CASSPRQGGNEKLFF. The CDR3 DNA sequence: TGTGCCAGCAGTCCGCGACAGGGGGGAAATGAAAAACTGTTTTTT. The variable domain in full, completed from reference TRBV25-1 and TRBJ1-4, reads EADIYQTPRYLVIGTGKKITLECSQTMGHDKMYWYQQDPGMELHLIHYSYGVNSTEKGDLSSESTVSRIRTEHFPLTLESARPSHTSQYLCASSPRQGGNEKLFFGSGTQLSVL.

CDR3 loop: CASSFKRNEQFF. CDR3 DNA: TGTGCCAGCAGCTTCAAGAGGAATGAGCAGTTCTTC. The J gene is TRBJ2-1, the V gene TRBV5-6, with D unresolved. Looked up from germline, CDR1 is SGHDT and CDR2 is YYEEEE. The CDR3 is 12 residues long. The V end lost 2 bases, the J end lost 7 bases, and 7 bases lay between the germline ends.

The V and J genes are TRBV28 and TRBJ2-5, with TRBD2 matching 13 bases. The length of the CDR3 is 15 residues. The J segment lost 4 bases and the V segment lost 5 bases, leaving 4 bases of the junction unmatched. The germline CDR1 and CDR2 sequences are MDHEN and SYDVKM. The CDR3 nucleotides read TGTGCCAGCAGTCCTGGACTAGCGGGAGTAGAGACCCAGTACTTC. This sequence encodes CASSPGLAGVETQYF.

J is TRBJ2-5 and V is TRBV27; D perhaps matches TRBD2 (7 bases). Germline lookup yields CDR1 MNHEY and CDR2 SMNVEV (reference sequence). Trimming removed 5 bases from V and 5 bases from J, with 18 bases in between. This CDR3 is built from 15 residues. This CDR3 reads CASSTRGAGEETQYF. CDR3 bases: TGTGCCAGCAGTACCCGGGGGGCGGGAGAGGAGACCCAGTACTTC.

The V gene is TRBV7-2, the J gene TRBJ2-7; 7 bases are shared with TRBD2. Germline assignment: CDR1 SGHTA and CDR2 FQGNSA. The CDR3 is made up of 14 amino acids. V was pared by 4 bases and J by 3 bases, with 6 bases of the junction left unmatched. This CDR3 reads CASSSGLGDYEQYF. As DNA, the CDR3 is TGTGCCAGCAGCTCTGGACTAGGGGACTACGAGCAGTACTTC.

The genes are TRBV7-2 and TRBJ2-7; D remains unclear. The germline gives CDR1 SGHTA, CDR2 FQGNSA. V was pared by 3 bases and J by 3 bases, with 9 bases between. The CDR3 is made up of 13 amino acids. DNA for the CDR3: TGTGCCAGCAGCTTTTTCCGAGGCTACGAGCAGTACTTC. Its translation: CASSFFRGYEQYF. The full variable domain, with the rest looked up from reference TRBV7-2 and TRBJ2-7, is GAGVSQSPSNKVTEKGKDVELRCDPISGHTALYWYRQSLGQGLEFLIYFQGNSAPDKSGLPSDRFSAERTGGSVSTLTIQRTQQEDSAVYLCASSFFRGYEQYFGPGTRLTVT.

The table lists this clone with a count of one. Here the CDR3 DNA reads TGCGCCAGCAGGGTAACACCCTCCTACGAGCAGTACTTC. This codes for CASRVTPSYEQYF. The V and J genes are TRBV5-1 and TRBJ2-7; unclear D gene. The CDR3 has 13 amino acids. Trimming took 5 bases from V and 0 from J, leaving 9 bases between them. Germline assignment: CDR1 SGHRS and CDR2 YFSETQ.

The chain combines TRBV28 with TRBJ2-6, with 12 bases fitting TRBD1. V shed 5 bases and J 2 bases; nucleotides not matched to a gene: 4. This CDR3 region has 17 residues. Germline V lookup: CDR1 MDHEN, CDR2 SYDVKM. The CDR3 sequence is CASSIRDRGPGANVLTF. In DNA, the CDR3 is TGTGCCAGCAGTATCCGGGACAGGGGGCCTGGGGCCAACGTCCTGACTTTC.

V gene TRBV6-5 combines with J gene TRBJ2-7; perhaps TRBD2 as D (6 bases). Between the trimmed V and J ends, which lost 2 bases and 0 bases, there was a span of 11 bases. CDR3 length equals 15 residues. Looked up from germline, CDR1 is MNHEY and CDR2 is SVGAGI. CDR3 sequence (DNA): TGTGCCAGCAGTTACCGTGGTAGCGGCTCCTACGAGCAGTACTTC. Translated: CASSYRGSGSYEQYF.

The sample holds one count of this clone. This chain links TRBV27 with TRBJ2-3, with D unclear. Looked up from germline, CDR1 is MNHEY and CDR2 is SMNVEV (reference sequence). The ends were cut back, 3 bases at V and 7 bases at J, with 14 bases in the middle. The CDR3 runs to 14 residues. Here the CDR3 reads CASSFPDQAYTQYF. CDR3 DNA: TGTGCCAGCAGTTTCCCCGACCAAGCGTATACGCAGTATTTT.

The rearrangement joins TRBV12-5 to TRBJ2-3; 12 bases match TRBD2. The trim removed 1 base at V and 6 bases at J, leaving 14 bases unmatched. CDR3 length: 19 residues. CDR1 and CDR2 (germline): LGHNT, FRNRAP. CDR3: CASGLGILTSGSQVDTQYF. The CDR3 nucleotides are TGTGCTAGTGGTTTGGGGATACTGACTAGCGGGAGTCAAGTGGATACGCAGTATTTT.

The chain joins TRBV28 to TRBJ2-7; 10 nucleotides align to TRBD1. This CDR3 comprises 15 residues. The germline CDR1 and CDR2 sequences are MDHEN and SYDVKM. V lost 7 bases and J lost 1; bases outside the gene matches: 7. CDR3 sequence reads: CASKGDRGKSYEQYF. CDR3 nucleotides: TGTGCCAGCAAGGGGGACAGGGGAAAATCCTACGAGCAGTACTTC.